One sample yielded the 22 T cell receptor beta chains listed below, sequenced in a study of cytomegalovirus exposure and HLA in healthy donors. Both 60 Vbeta primers and 13 Jbeta primers went into the PCR. Generated by immunoSEQ multiplex PCR, the TCRdb table keeps only in-frame clones and is missing some. The repertoire consists of 150,000 to 200,000 clones, with 79% occurring once and the leading ten covering 2.3%. Specimen: PBMCs. These receptors originate from a woman aged 45-59 years in good health and CMV-seronegative.

This clone was observed a handful of times. The chain carries TRBV9 and TRBJ2-1; no clear D. In germline, CDR1 is SGDLS, CDR2 YYNGEE. V was pared by 0 bases and J by 0 bases, with 13 bases between. This CDR3 is 17 amino acids long. The CDR3 spells CASSVELRPSSYNEQFF. CDR3 DNA sequence: TGTGCCAGCAGCGTAGAATTGCGCCCGAGCTCCTACAATGAGCAGTTCTTC.

The chain employs TRBV14 and TRBJ2-3; possibly TRBD2 for D (6 bases). Looked up from germline, CDR1 is SGHDN and CDR2 is FVKESK. The CDR3 length is 15 residues. V dropped 3 bases and J dropped 2 bases, with 12 bases sitting between them. CDR3 coding DNA: TGTGCCAGCAGCCAGACTCGGGAGTTCACAGATACGCAGTATTTT. Its translation: CASSQTREFTDTQYF.

With respect to this clone: A junction end diverges from the germline sequence, so it may reflect a read error. CDR3 in amino acids: CVSSPSGTVAYEQYF. DNA for the CDR3: TGCGTCAGCAGCCCGTCCGGGACAGTAGCCTACGAGCAGTACTTC. The rearrangement joins TRBV7-3 to TRBJ2-7, with 7 nucleotides matching TRBD1. The V gene's germline CDR1 is SGHTA and CDR2 FQGTGA. This CDR3 region has 15 residues.

The chain joins TRBV7-2 to TRBJ2-6, with a tentative D call TRBD1 (5 bases). The CDR3 has 15 amino acids. The germline V gene has CDR1 SGHTA and CDR2 FQGNSA. V lost 5 bases, J lost 2 bases, and 10 bases lay in between. The CDR3 region has the DNA TGTGCCAGCAGCCAGGCAGGGACTGGGGCCAACGTCCTGACTTTC. It yields the protein CASSQAGTGANVLTF.

The J gene is TRBJ1-3, the V gene TRBV5-8; D not resolved. Trimming cost V 0 bases and J 3 bases, with 7 bases left between them. The CDR3 contains 14 residues. Germline loops: CDR1 SGHTS, CDR2 YDEGEE. The CDR3 DNA reads as TGTGCCAGCAGCTTGGTTGCAGGTGGAAACACCATATATTTT. Protein: CASSLVAGGNTIYF.

The chain links TRBV27 to TRBJ2-6; no clear D gene. CDR3 size: 16 residues. The germline V and J ends were trimmed by 4 bases and 0 bases, with 10 bases remaining between them. CDR1 is MNHEY, CDR2 SMNVEV, per germline (reference sequence). The CDR3, as DNA: TGTGCCAGCAGTTCGGTCTTGAGCTCTGGGGCCAACGTCCTGACTTTC. As protein: CASSSVLSSGANVLTF.

This chain links TRBV5-1 with TRBJ2-7; 14 bases line up with TRBD2. The ends lost 4 bases at V and 5 bases at J; junction bases unmatched: 8. CDR3 size: 16 residues. CDR1 is SGHRS, CDR2 YFSETQ, per germline. The CDR3 is CASSVGLAGEFDEQYF. DNA for the CDR3: TGCGCCAGCAGCGTGGGACTAGCGGGAGAATTCGACGAGCAGTACTTC.

The genes are TRBV6-1 and TRBJ1-5, with D hard to call. Trimming took off 9 bases at V and 1 base at J, with 16 bases between the two ends. Germline CDR1 and CDR2: MNHNS and SASEGT. This CDR3 is 15 amino acids long. This CDR3 reads CASRSAGMSNQPQHF. As DNA, the CDR3 is TGTGCCAGTCGATCGGCAGGTATGAGCAATCAGCCCCAGCATTTT.

This chain uses TRBV21-1 with TRBJ2-7; the table calls TRBD2, which could not be checked here. TRBV21-1 is described as a pseudogene. This CDR3 is built from 15 residues. The CDR3 DNA follows: TGTGCCAGCACCCAGGGGAGCGGGAGCTCCTACGAGCAGTACTTC. This gives the protein CASTQGSGSSYEQYF.

V is TRBV4-2 and J is TRBJ2-2; TRBD1 is a possible D gene (6 bases). This CDR3 contains 15 residues. Trimming left V 2 bases short and J 5 bases short, with 12 bases between. Germline assignment: CDR1 LGHNA and CDR2 YNFKEQ. This CDR3 is CASSQRTEQTGELFF. DNA of the CDR3: TGTGCCAGCAGCCAACGGACAGAACAGACCGGGGAGCTGTTTTTT.

This clone was detected only once. The V and J genes are TRBV2 and TRBJ2-7; a weak D match, TRBD1 (5 bases). With 4 bases removed from V and 3 bases from J, the gap between germline ends came to 13 bases. CDR1 is SNHLY and CDR2 is FYNNEI in the germline V gene. The CDR3 runs 14 residues. The CDR3 region has the DNA TGTGCCAGCAGTGCAGGGCAGGCAAACTACGAGCAGTACTTC. As protein: CASSAGQANYEQYF.

The CDR3 coding sequence is TGTGCCAGTACCCTACTAGTTTTCACCGGGGAGCTGTTTTTT. It codes for CASTLLVFTGELFF. The rearrangement uses TRBV19 and TRBJ2-2; a weak D match, TRBD2 (5 bases). Trimming shortened V by 7 bases and J by 4 bases, and 13 bases separated the two germline ends. The CDR3 has 14 residues. CDR1 is LNHDA, CDR2 SQIVND, per germline (reference sequence).

The J gene is TRBJ1-5, the V gene TRBV19; D is undetermined. V was cut by 8 bases and J by 2 bases, with 10 bases left in between. The length of the CDR3 is 13 residues. Germline V gene data show CDR1 as LNHDA and CDR2 as SQIVND (reference sequence). The CDR3 region has the DNA TGTGCCAGTGATACAGTGGGCAATCAGCCCCAGCATTTT. Translating it yields CASDTVGNQPQHF.

Written as DNA, the CDR3 is TGCGCCAGCAGCCTTGGAGGAATGAACACTGAAGCTTTCTTT. Its translation is CASSLGGMNTEAFF. The chain combines TRBV4-1 with TRBJ1-1; D ambiguous. In germline, CDR1 is MGHRA, CDR2 YSYEKL. CDR3 length: 14 residues. Trimming took off 4 bases at V and 0 bases at J, with 9 bases between the two ends.

Concerning this clone itself: Other DNA variants within this sample encode the same CDR3. The chain uses TRBV19 and TRBJ2-4, with 11 positions matching TRBD2. In germline, CDR1 is LNHDA, CDR2 SQIVND (reference sequence). The CDR3 has 16 residues. V dropped 3 bases and J dropped 9; count of bases not matched to a gene: 10. The CDR3 reads CASSIPASGGPSIQYF. CDR3 sequence (DNA): TGTGCCAGTAGTATCCCAGCTAGCGGGGGGCCCAGCATTCAGTACTTC.

V gene TRBV4-2 combines with J gene TRBJ2-1; D gene uncertain. The CDR3 is made up of 15 amino acids. Germline V gene lookup returns CDR1 LGHNA and CDR2 YNFKEQ. V gave up 0 bases and J gave up 7 bases, with 13 bases separating them. The CDR3 loop reads CASSQDGGGSNEQFF. The CDR3 bases are TGTGCCAGCAGCCAAGATGGCGGCGGCTCGAATGAGCAGTTCTTC.

The genes are TRBV27 and TRBJ2-1; TRBD2 aligns across 11 bases. J lost 5 bases, V lost 5 bases, and 8 bases had no gene match. Germline loops: CDR1 MNHEY, CDR2 SMNVEV (reference sequence). The CDR3 spans 16 residues. CDR3 residues: CASSPRLAGSHNEQFF. The DNA of the CDR3 is TGTGCCAGCAGTCCGCGACTAGCGGGGAGTCACAATGAGCAGTTCTTC.

This rearrangement joins TRBV28 to TRBJ2-4; D is possibly TRBD1 (7 bases). The CDR3 consists of 17 residues. Trimming removed 2 bases from V and 2 bases from J, with 16 bases in between. Germline CDR1 and CDR2: MDHEN and SYDVKM. The CDR3 coding sequence is TGTGCCAGCAGTTTAATAAAGGAGGGGGCGACCAAAAACATTCAGTACTTC. Residues: CASSLIKEGATKNIQYF.

The chain recombines TRBV29-1 with TRBJ2-5; 11 bases align to TRBD1. With V trimmed by 6 bases and J by 1 base, 4 bases remained unmatched. The CDR3 runs 14 residues. Germline CDR1 and CDR2: SQVTM and ANQGSEA. The CDR3 spells CSVEGTGGQETQYF. DNA of the CDR3: TGCAGCGTCGAGGGGACAGGGGGCCAAGAGACCCAGTACTTC. Full variable domain (missing parts from reference TRBV29-1 and TRBJ2-5): SAVISQKPSRDICQRGTSLTIQCQVDSQVTMMFWYRQQPGQSLTLIATANQGSEATYESGFVIDKFPISRPNLTFSTLTVSNMSPEDSSIYLCSVEGTGGQETQYFGPGTRLLVL.

This chain uses TRBV7-2 with TRBJ2-7; 7 nucleotides agree with TRBD2. The length of the CDR3 is 14 residues. Germline V gene data show CDR1 as SGHTA and CDR2 as FQGNSA. V trimming: 8 bases; J trimming: 2 bases; junction bases outside the gene matches: 9. CDR3 nucleotide sequence: TGTGCCAGCTCCTTGGGAGGGCGGACCTACGAGCAGTACTTC. This codes for CASSLGGRTYEQYF. Full variable domain (remainder filled in from reference TRBV7-2 and TRBJ2-7): GAGVSQSPSNKVTEKGKDVELRCDPISGHTALYWYRQSLGQGLEFLIYFQGNSAPDKSGLPSDRFSAERTGGSVSTLTIQRTQQEDSAVYLCASSLGGRTYEQYFGPGTRLTVT.

The chain combines TRBV7-2 with TRBJ2-3; 7 bases match TRBD2. Germline V gene lookup returns CDR1 SGHTA and CDR2 FQGNSA. The CDR3 is 14 amino acids. V lost 5 bases and J lost 1; bases outside the gene matches: 3. CDR3 in amino acids: CASSAAGGTDTQYF. DNA for the CDR3: TGTGCCAGCAGCGCCGCGGGGGGCACAGATACGCAGTATTTT.

V is TRBV28 and J is TRBJ2-3; D is unresolved. Per germline, CDR1 MDHEN and CDR2 SYDVKM. The V end lost 6 bases, the J end lost 6 bases, and 10 bases lay between the germline ends. CDR3 length: 12 amino acids. CDR3 in DNA: TGTGCCAGCAGGGCTCCCACGGATACGCAGTATTTT. It encodes CASRAPTDTQYF.